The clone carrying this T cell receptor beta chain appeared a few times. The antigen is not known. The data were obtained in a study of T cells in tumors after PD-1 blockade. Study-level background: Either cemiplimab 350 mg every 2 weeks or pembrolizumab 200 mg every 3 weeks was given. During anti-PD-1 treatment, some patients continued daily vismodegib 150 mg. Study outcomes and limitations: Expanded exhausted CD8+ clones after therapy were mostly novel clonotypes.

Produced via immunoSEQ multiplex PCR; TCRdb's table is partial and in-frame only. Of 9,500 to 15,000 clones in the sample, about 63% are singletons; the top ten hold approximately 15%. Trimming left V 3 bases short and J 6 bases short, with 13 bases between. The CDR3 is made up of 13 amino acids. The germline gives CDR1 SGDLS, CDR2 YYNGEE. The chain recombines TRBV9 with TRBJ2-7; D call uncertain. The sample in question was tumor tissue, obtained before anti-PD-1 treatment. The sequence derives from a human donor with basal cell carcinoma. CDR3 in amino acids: CASSAREGFEQYF. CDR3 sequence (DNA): TGTGCCAGCAGCGCAAGGGAAGGGTTCGAGCAGTACTTC. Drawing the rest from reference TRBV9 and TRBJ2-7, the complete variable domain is DSGVTQTPKHLITATGQRVTLRCSPRSGDLSVYWYQQSLDQGLQFLIQYYNGEERAKGNILERFSAQQFPDLHSELNLSSLELGDSALYFCASSAREGFEQYFGPGTRLTVT.